The clone carrying this T cell receptor beta chain was picked up a small number of times. Its specificity is not known. The entry originates in a study of CD8+CD57+ T cells in acquired aplastic anemia. The template used for profiling TCR beta VDJ and CDR3 was genomic DNA. From the reads, TCRdb called clonotypes with MiXCR, one entry per CDR3 protein. Among about 180,000 distinct CDR3 sequences listed, around 50% were seen once. The ends lost 10 bases at V and 2 bases at J; junction bases unmatched: 13. The CDR3 sequence is 16 residues long. Germline lookup yields CDR1 ENHRY and CDR2 SYGVKD. Points from the study as a whole: Patients and controls shared about 30 CD8+ CDR3 sequences. For CD8+ Simpson's diversity, patients and controls showed no significant difference.

An expansion of CD8+CD57+ cells by flow cytometry had been shown in patients chosen for sequencing. The chain is built from TRBV10-3 and TRBJ2-3, with 9 positions matching TRBD2. The receptor comes from a human donor with aplastic anemia. The sequencing sample was made of sorted CD4+, CD8+, or CD8+CD57+ T cells (not recorded which) from PBMCs. CDR3 region: CATQPSIAGDTDTQYF. As DNA, the CDR3 is TGTGCCACACAGCCGAGCATAGCGGGAGACACAGATACGCAGTATTTT.